This record concerns one T cell receptor (beta chain) sequence. Antigen unknown. The source of the sample is a study of cytomegalovirus exposure and HLA in healthy donors. Study-wide results and caveats: The dataset shows that most TCR sequences were rare, while some public TCRs occurred in many donors. Indistinguishability led to the exclusion of some V segments, TRBV6-2 and TRBV6-3 included.

Germline V CDR1 and CDR2: MNHEY, SMNVEV (reference sequence). The CDR3 extends over 14 amino acids. Losses at the gene ends were 2 bases for V and 4 bases for J; bases not matched to a gene: 4. In the PCR, 60 Vbeta and 13 Jbeta primers were used. Per the original data handling: Later reanalysis found about 78 million unique TCR beta chains, 10 million to 12 million of them shared. Method: immunoSEQ multiplex PCR; TCRdb's copy keeps in-frame clones and lacks some. That table is the source of V, J and clone size, and D and trimming were worked out from the DNA. The sample consists of about 93,000 clones, around three quarters of them appearing once.

The sample consisted of PBMCs. The chain links TRBV27 to TRBJ2-5, with TRBD2 identical over 7 bases. The clonotype comes from a man aged 25-40 years in good health and CMV-seronegative. The CDR3 DNA reads TGTGCCAGCAGTTTAGCGGGAGCAGGAGAGACCCAGTACTTC. Translated: CASSLAGAGETQYF.